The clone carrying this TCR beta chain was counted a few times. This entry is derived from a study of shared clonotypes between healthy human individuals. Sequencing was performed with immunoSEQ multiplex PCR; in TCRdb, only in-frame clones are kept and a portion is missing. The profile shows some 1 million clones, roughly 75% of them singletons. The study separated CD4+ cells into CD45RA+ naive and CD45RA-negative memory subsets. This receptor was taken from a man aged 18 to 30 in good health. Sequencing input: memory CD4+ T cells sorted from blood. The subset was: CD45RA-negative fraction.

CDR3 nucleotides: TGTGCCAGCTCACCAGTTGCTGCGAACACTGAAGCTTTCTTT. Its protein product is CASSPVAANTEAFF. The chain joins TRBV18 to TRBJ1-1; D is unresolved. Germline V gives CDR1 KGHSH, CDR2 LQKENI. V was shortened by 2 bases and J by 1 base, with 8 bases between the two germline ends. The CDR3 consists of 14 residues.